This TCR beta chain was profiled in a study of control samples from healthy donors and cancer patients. This table comes from immunoSEQ multiplex PCR, and its TCRdb copy is limited to in-frame clones, with some not included. The profile shows 84,000 or so clones, 91% of them singletons. The clonotype comes from a man in his fifties or sixties in good health. Source material: blood.

The CDR3 DNA follows: TGTGCCAGCAGTTGCCGACTGGAGAGGGCAGACATTCAGTACTTC. Translation: CASSCRLERADIQYF. This chain uses TRBV6-5 with TRBJ2-4, with D tentatively TRBD2 (5 bases). Trimming cost V 4 bases and J 8 bases, with 18 bases left between them. The CDR3 has 15 residues. Per germline, CDR1 MNHEY and CDR2 SVGAGI.